Here is one T cell receptor (beta chain) with its context. Antigen unknown. Looked up from germline, CDR1 is SGHVS and CDR2 is FQNEAQ. CDR3 size: 18 residues. Libraries were UMI-labeled 5' RACE TRB cDNA. TCRdb re-analyzed the 5' RACE reads; it lists each CDR3 protein once, without DNA. Here the sample table reports 23,000 or so distinct CDR3 sequences. These data come from a study of CXCR3-negative and CXCR3-positive naive CD8 T cells. Findings and caveats of the study: Diversity in memory CD8+ cells fell much lower than the comparably high levels seen in both naive subsets. Both naive subsets carried similar amounts of surface CD5, so TCR strength was inferred from TRB CDR3 properties.

This sequence originates from a human donor in good health. Some clones in this sample may be carry-over from other donors' samples. Material for sequencing was naive CXCR3- CD8+ T cells from blood. Subset reported: CD45RO-CCR7+CD27+CD95- naive CD8+ T cells lacking CXCR3 (TNR3-). The genes are TRBV7-8 and TRBJ2-7; TCRdb gives TRBD1 as the D gene, but with no DNA this cannot be confirmed. CDR3 protein: CASSLVQLGDRGPYEQYF.